This T cell receptor beta chain was captured by sequencing in a study of T cell responses to AZD1222 COVID-19 vaccine. The data were produced by immunoSEQ multiplex PCR, yet TCRdb's version contains in-frame clones alone and is incomplete. The top ten clones hold around 0.91% of a sample with under 150,000 clones, 93% of them seen once. Regarding the study as a whole: Reportedly, nearly half the spike-specific TCRs target unmutated variant regions. Only 5 or 6 individuals given AZD1222 were seropositive at baseline. Distributed over spike, vaccine-associated CD4 TCRs predominated at 160-218 and 743-854. Donor demographics were predominantly white British with a female majority; clonal diversity may be underestimated.

As to this clone: Its matching antigen is unknown.

Germline assignment: CDR1 SGHKS and CDR2 YYEKEE (reference sequence). Trimming took off 4 bases at V and 8 bases at J, with 16 bases between the two ends. The CDR3 runs to 15 residues. The sample in question was peripheral blood, obtained on day 0 of AZD1222 vaccination. This TCR was sampled from an adult in good health. This sequence joins TRBV5-5 and TRBJ1-6; D unresolved. The CDR3 nucleotides read TGTGCCAGCAGCCCGGGATCCGGGAGGGATTCACCCCTCCACTTT. Protein product: CASSPGSGRDSPLHF.